Below, one TCR beta chain is given with its context. The sample belongs to a study of blood T cell repertoires in COVID-19. Whole-study context: Sources were T cells, B-cell-depleted T cells, or PBMCs; the material itself was cDNA or gDNA.

Germline V gene sequence: CDR1 LGHNA, CDR2 YSLEER. V shed 1 base and J shed 4 bases, with 16 bases lying between them. The CDR3 length is 16 residues. Some clones are missing from TCRdb's copy, which holds only in-frame ones; the method was immunoSEQ multiplex PCR. The sample shows 80,000 to 85,000 clones, 80% to 90% of them seen only once. The sequence was collected from a woman of 80 years or more with acute or convalescent COVID-19. This chain uses TRBV4-3 with TRBJ1-2; D perhaps matches TRBD1 (5 bases). Source material: peripheral blood. This CDR3 reads CASSQGAGGVGYGYTF. The DNA for the CDR3 is TGCGCCAGCAGCCAAGGTGCGGGGGGGGTCGGCTATGGCTACACCTTC.